What follows is one T cell receptor beta chain and its context. The antigen it recognizes is unknown. The input lacks base qualities; no much larger clone sits a single base away. Receptor amplification or capture employed the immunoSEQ multiplex PCR assay. Drawn from immuneACCESS, this table holds only the in-frame rearrangements with V and J called that TCRdb kept. Clones are partly lost; checked studies trace under half to an unresolved V gene and leave the rest unexplained. Present in this sample are roughly 110,000 clones, approximately 90% of which were seen just once. Around 0.8% of the sample is in the top ten clones. The data belong to a study of T cell changes during pregnancy in multiple sclerosis (dated by TCRdb to between 2018 and 2021). Study-wide context: The study examined how the T cell repertoire changed over the course of pregnancy in women with multiple sclerosis.

Inclusive of the bounding cysteine and phenylalanine, the CDR3 is 11 residues long. This entry keeps only the CDR3 DNA: 33 bases, framed from base 1. The germline ends are 7 bases apart after V is trimmed by 4 bases and J by 4 bases. Per the germline V gene (reference sequence), DFQATT is the CDR1 and SNEGSKA is the CDR2. The input for sequencing was peripheral blood, taken in the third trimester of pregnancy. This chain joins TRBV20-1 to TRBJ2-5; a tentative D match to TRBD1 spans 6 bases. This TCR derives from a female donor in good health, enrolled as a control in a pregnancy study. The CDR3 protein sequence reads: CSATGAETQYF. The bases are TGCAGTGCTACAGGGGCAGAGACCCAGTACTTC.